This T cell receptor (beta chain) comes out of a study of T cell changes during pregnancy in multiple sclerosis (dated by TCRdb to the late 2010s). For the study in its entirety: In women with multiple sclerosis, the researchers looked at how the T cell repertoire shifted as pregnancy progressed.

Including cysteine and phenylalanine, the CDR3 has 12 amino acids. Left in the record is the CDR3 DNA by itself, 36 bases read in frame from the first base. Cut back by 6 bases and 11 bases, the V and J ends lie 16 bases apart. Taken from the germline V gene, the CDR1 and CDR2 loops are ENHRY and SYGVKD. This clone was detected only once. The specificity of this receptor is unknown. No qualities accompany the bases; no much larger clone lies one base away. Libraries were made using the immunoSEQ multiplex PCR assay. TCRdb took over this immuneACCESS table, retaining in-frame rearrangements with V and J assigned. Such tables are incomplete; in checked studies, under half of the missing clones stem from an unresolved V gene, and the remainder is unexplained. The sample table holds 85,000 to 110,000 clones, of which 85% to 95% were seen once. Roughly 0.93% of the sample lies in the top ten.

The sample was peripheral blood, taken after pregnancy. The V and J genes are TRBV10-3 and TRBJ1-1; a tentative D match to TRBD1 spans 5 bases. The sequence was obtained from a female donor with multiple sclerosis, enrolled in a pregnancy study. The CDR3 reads CAISQPPSGAFF. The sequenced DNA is TGTGCCATCAGCCAACCTCCCTCAGGGGCTTTCTTT.